A selection of T cell receptor beta chains follows, all from one sample in a study of blood T cell repertoires in COVID-19. Profiling relied on immunoSEQ multiplex PCR, and the TCRdb table lists in-frame clones only, not all of them. Among tens of thousands of clones listed, under 90% were seen once. Sequencing was done on a sample of peripheral blood. The receptors shown here come from a man in his 70s with active COVID-19. The CDR3 runs from the conserved cysteine through the conserved F or W. Each record gives: D gene, V gene, J gene, CDR3 protein. D genes are given only for firm matches.

>.|TRBV11-2|TRBJ2-7
CASSLVRGASYEQYF
>.|TRBV9|TRBJ1-6
CASSALGEGLSPLHF
>.|TRBV5-4|TRBJ1-1
CASSLPWWDTEYAMNTEAFF
>TRBD1|TRBV24-1|TRBJ2-1
CATSDWGQGFDNEQFF
>.|TRBV7-3|TRBJ2-5
CASSLTGGDIFRRETQYF
>.|TRBV5-1|TRBJ1-6
CASSLGDSYNSPLHF
>.|TRBV3-1/TRBV3-2|TRBJ1-2
CASSQAQGSYGYTF
>TRBD2|TRBV27|TRBJ2-5
CASSRLAGAIQETQYF
>TRBD2|TRBV27|TRBJ2-1
CASSFRGGVFEQFF
>TRBD1|TRBV6-2/TRBV6-3|TRBJ1-5
CASSYAGTGKENQPQHF
>.|TRBV2|TRBJ2-5
CASILGPPQETQYF
>.|TRBV4-1|TRBJ1-4
CASSQVFSEKLFF
>.|TRBV19|TRBJ2-1
CASSPSVGLALNEQFF
>TRBD2|TRBV5-1|TRBJ2-7
CASRLSGGVSYEQYF
>TRBD2|TRBV5-1|TRBJ2-5
CASSSPTGFTSGGHQETQYF
>.|TRBV11-3|TRBJ2-1
CASSLGGKDRFLNNEQFF
>TRBD1|TRBV28|TRBJ2-7
CASSLRGQGAYEQYF
>TRBD2|TRBV6-5|TRBJ2-5
CASNSGGWETQYF
>TRBD1|TRBV18|TRBJ2-2
CASSPRTGSDGELFF
>.|TRBV3-1/TRBV3-2|TRBJ2-2
CASSQGLTGELFF
>.|TRBV20-1|TRBJ2-7
CSASGMPSSPYEQYF
>.|TRBV11-3|TRBJ2-4
CASSLEGGAKNIQYF
>.|TRBV7-8|TRBJ2-3
CASSFWGGTDTQYF
>TRBD1|TRBV6-5|TRBJ2-7
CATRGTGPYEQYF
>.|TRBV5-4|TRBJ2-5
CASSLTGGQETQYF